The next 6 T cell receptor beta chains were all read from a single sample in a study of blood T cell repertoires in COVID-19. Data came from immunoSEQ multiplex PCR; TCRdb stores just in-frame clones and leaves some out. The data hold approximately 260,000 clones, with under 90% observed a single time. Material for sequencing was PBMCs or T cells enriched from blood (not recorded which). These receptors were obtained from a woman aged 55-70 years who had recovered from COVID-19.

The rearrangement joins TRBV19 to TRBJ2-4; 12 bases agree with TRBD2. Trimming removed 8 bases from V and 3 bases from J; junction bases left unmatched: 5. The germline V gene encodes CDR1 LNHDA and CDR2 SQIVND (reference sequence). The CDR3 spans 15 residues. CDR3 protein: CASASGGAGKNIQYF. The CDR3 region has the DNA TGTGCCAGTGCTAGCGGGGGGGCCGGCAAAAACATTCAGTACTTC. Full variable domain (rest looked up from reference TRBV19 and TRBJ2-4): DGGITQSPKYLFRKEGQNVTLSCEQNLNHDAMYWYRQDPGQGLRLIYYSQIVNDFQKGDIAEGYSVSREKKESFPLTVTSAQKNPTAFYLCASASGGAGKNIQYFGAGTRLSVL.

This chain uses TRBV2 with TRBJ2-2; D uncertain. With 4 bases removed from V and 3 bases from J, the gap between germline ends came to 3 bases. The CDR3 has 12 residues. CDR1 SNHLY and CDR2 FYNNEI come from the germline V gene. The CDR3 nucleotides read TGTGCCAGCAGTGTAGACACCGGGGAGCTGTTTTTT. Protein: CASSVDTGELFF.

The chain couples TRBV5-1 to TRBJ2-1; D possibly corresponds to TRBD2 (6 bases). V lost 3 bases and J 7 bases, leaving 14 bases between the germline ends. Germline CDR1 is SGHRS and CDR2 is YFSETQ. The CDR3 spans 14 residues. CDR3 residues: CASSSPGLTNEQFF. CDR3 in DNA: TGCGCCAGCAGCTCCCCGGGACTGACGAATGAGCAGTTCTTC. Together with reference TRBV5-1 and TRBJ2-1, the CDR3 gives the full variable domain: KAGVTQTPRYLIKTRGQQVTLSCSPISGHRSVSWYQQTPGQGLQFLFEYFSETQRNKGNFPGRFSGRQFSNSRSEMNVSTLELGDSALYLCASSSPGLTNEQFFGPGTRLTVL.

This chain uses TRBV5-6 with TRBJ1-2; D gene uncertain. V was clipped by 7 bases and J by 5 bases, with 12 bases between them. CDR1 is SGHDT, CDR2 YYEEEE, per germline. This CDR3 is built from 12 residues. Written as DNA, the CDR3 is TGTGCCAGCGGTTCCGGGTCATATGGCTACACCTTC. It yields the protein CASGSGSYGYTF.

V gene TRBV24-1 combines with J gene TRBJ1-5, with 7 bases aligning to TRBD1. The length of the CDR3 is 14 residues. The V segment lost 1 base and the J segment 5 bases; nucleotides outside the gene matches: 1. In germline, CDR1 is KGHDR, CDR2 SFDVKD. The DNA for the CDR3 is TGTGCCACCAGTGATTTCCAGGGGGATCAGCCCCAGCATTTT. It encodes CATSDFQGDQPQHF.

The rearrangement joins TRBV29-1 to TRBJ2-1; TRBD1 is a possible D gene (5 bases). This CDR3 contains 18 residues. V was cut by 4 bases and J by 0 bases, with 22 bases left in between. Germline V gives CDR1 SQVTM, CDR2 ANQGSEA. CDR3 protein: CSVVDSWGDPSSYNEQFF. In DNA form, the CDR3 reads TGCAGCGTTGTAGACAGCTGGGGCGACCCGAGCTCCTACAATGAGCAGTTCTTC.